In this sample, the clone carrying this TCR beta chain turned up a few times. Its specificity is not known. CDR1 and CDR2 (germline): MNHNY, SVGAGI (reference sequence). V gave up 6 bases and J gave up 4 bases, with 13 bases separating them. This CDR3 has 14 residues. PCR primers comprised 60 Vbeta and 13 Jbeta primers. Clones were read by immunoSEQ multiplex PCR, and TCRdb kept only the in-frame ones, dropping some. The sample has roughly 160,000 clones, 77% seen once. These data belong to a study of cytomegalovirus exposure and HLA in healthy donors. Points from the study as a whole: Presence/absence analyses assumed roughly uniform sequencing depth across donors. According to an earlier analysis, most TCR beta V segments yielded productive rearrangements about 90% or about 30% of the time. About 180 TCR beta chains were listed as cytomegalovirus-associated.

J is TRBJ1-5 and V is TRBV6-6; TRBD1 is a possible D gene (6 bases). This TCR was recovered from a man between 50 and 59 years old in good health and CMV-seropositive. Sequenced input: PBMCs. The CDR3 is CASRYRQGNQPQHF. CDR3 sequence (DNA): TGTGCCAGCAGGTATAGGCAGGGGAATCAGCCCCAGCATTTT.